The 29 T cell receptor beta chains given below trace back to one sample, sequenced in a study of monozygotic twins with inflammatory bowel disease. From the 5' RACE reads, TCRdb lists one entry per CDR3 protein and no DNA. Here the sample table reports 300,000 to 350,000 distinct CDR3 sequences. Sequenced material: blood. These receptors all come from a human donor with ulcerative colitis or Crohn's disease, or a healthy co-twin of an affected twin (not recorded which).

This sequence joins TRBV4-1 and TRBJ2-3; as DNA is missing, the TRBD1 call by TCRdb cannot be tested. The length of the CDR3 is 17 residues. Germline CDR1 reads MGHRA; CDR2 reads YSYEKL. The chain's CDR3 is CASSQDPDRPYTDTQYF.

The chain employs TRBV6-5 and TRBJ1-2; TCRdb selects TRBD1, and the lack of DNA leaves this call unchecked. Germline V CDR1 and CDR2: MNHEY, SVGAGI. The CDR3 consists of 16 residues. CDR3 in amino acids: CASSYWGVKTGDGYTF.

The CDR3 is CASPTTGSGTEAFF. This chain links TRBV2 with TRBJ1-1; TCRdb outputs TRBD1, but without DNA this stays unchecked. Germline V gene sequence: CDR1 SNHLY, CDR2 FYNNEI. The CDR3 length is 14 residues. Looking up the rest from reference TRBV2 and TRBJ1-1 gives the full variable domain: EPEVTQTPSHQVTQMGQEVILRCVPISNHLYFYWYRQILGQKVEFLVSFYNNEISEKSEIFDDQFSVERPDGSNFTLKIRSTKLEDSAMYFCASPTTGSGTEAFFGQGTRLTVV.

The V call is TRBV7-9, the J call TRBJ2-5; with no DNA, the TCRdb D assignment of TRBD1 cannot be verified. CDR3 length: 15 amino acids. Looked up from germline, CDR1 is SEHNR and CDR2 is FQNEAQ (reference sequence). CDR3 sequence reads: CASSSELGGEETQYF.

The chain links TRBV30 to TRBJ1-6. The CDR3 has 14 residues. The V gene's germline CDR1 is GTSNPN and CDR2 SVGIG (reference sequence). The CDR3: CAWSDGRSSSPLHF. Complete variable domain (other parts from reference TRBV30 and TRBJ1-6): SQTIHQWPATLVQPVGSPLSLECTVEGTSNPNLYWYRQAAGRGLQLLFYSVGIGQISSEVPQNLSASRPQDRQFILSSKKLLLSDSGFYLCAWSDGRSSSPLHFGNGTRLTVT.

This rearrangement joins TRBV11-2 to TRBJ2-7; TCRdb designates TRBD2, a call that cannot be tested without DNA. The germline V gene encodes CDR1 SGHAT and CDR2 FQNNGV. The CDR3 covers 16 residues. The CDR3 here is CASSYGGSGGSYEQYF.

The rearrangement joins TRBV7-3 to TRBJ2-3; the TCRdb D gene call, TRBD2, has no DNA to confirm it. CDR1 SGHTA and CDR2 FQGTGA come from the germline V gene. The CDR3 loop spans 16 amino acids. This CDR3 is CASSAGLAGAEDTQYF.

The V call is TRBV27, the J call TRBJ2-5; TCRdb's assignment of TRBD2 cannot be checked, as there is no DNA. The CDR3 has 14 amino acids. The germline gives CDR1 MNHEY, CDR2 SMNVEV (reference sequence). The chain's CDR3 is CASSIGTNQETQYF.

The chain joins TRBV4-2 to TRBJ2-5; the D gene TCRdb calls, TRBD2, cannot be checked with no DNA. The CDR3 sequence is 13 residues long. CDR1 and CDR2 (germline): LGHNA, YNFKEQ. The chain's CDR3 is CASSQAGDETQYF.

The gene calls are TRBV4-1 and TRBJ1-2; TCRdb picks TRBD1, but there is no DNA to check that call. Per germline, CDR1 MGHRA and CDR2 YSYEKL. The CDR3 runs 15 residues. CDR3 in amino acids: CASSLTLTGNYGYTF.

The gene calls are TRBV18 and TRBJ1-5; TCRdb's assignment of TRBD1 cannot be checked, as there is no DNA. The CDR3 is made up of 15 amino acids. Germline V lookup: CDR1 KGHSH, CDR2 LQKENI. CDR3: CASSPTTGGSQPQHF. The full variable domain, in which reference TRBV18 and TRBJ1-5 provide the parts outside the CDR3, is NAGVMQNPRHLVRRRGQEARLRCSPMKGHSHVYWYRQLPEEGLKFMVYLQKENIIDESGMPKERFSAEFPKEGPSILRIQQVVRGDSAAYFCASSPTTGGSQPQHFGDGTRLSIL.

The J gene is TRBJ1-1, the V gene TRBV9; TCRdb's D gene call, TRBD1, goes unchecked for lack of DNA. There are 16 residues in the CDR3. Per the germline V gene, CDR1 is SGDLS and CDR2 is YYNGEE. Here the CDR3 reads CASSAPPGHMNTEAFF.

The chain joins TRBV2 to TRBJ2-3; TCRdb's D call of TRBD2 is untestable without DNA. The CDR3 has 15 residues. Germline V lookup: CDR1 SNHLY, CDR2 FYNNEI. CDR3: CASREGRDFTDTQYF.

The V and J genes are TRBV19 and TRBJ2-4; TCRdb outputs TRBD1, but without DNA this stays unchecked. The CDR3 has 17 residues. The germline V gene has CDR1 LNHDA and CDR2 SQIVND (reference sequence). The chain's CDR3 is CASSSTGNRGAKNIQYF. The full variable domain, its missing parts supplied by reference TRBV19 and TRBJ2-4, is DGGITQSPKYLFRKEGQNVTLSCEQNLNHDAMYWYRQDPGQGLRLIYYSQIVNDFQKGDIAEGYSVSREKKESFPLTVTSAQKNPTAFYLCASSSTGNRGAKNIQYFGAGTRLSVL.

CDR3: CASSSGQGIRYGYTF. V is TRBV7-2 and J is TRBJ1-2; the TCRdb D gene call, TRBD1, has no DNA to confirm it. Germline CDR1 is SGHTA and CDR2 is FQGNSA. The CDR3 runs to 15 residues.

The rearrangement uses TRBV6-6 and TRBJ2-7; the D gene TCRdb calls, TRBD1, cannot be checked with no DNA. Germline V gene sequence: CDR1 MNHNY, CDR2 SVGAGI (reference sequence). The CDR3 is 14 amino acids. This CDR3 is CASSPGDLYYEQYF.

The chain carries TRBV15 and TRBJ1-1; the D call from TCRdb, TRBD1, cannot be confirmed without DNA. CDR1 and CDR2 (germline): LNHNV, YYDKDF (reference sequence). This CDR3 contains 14 residues. CDR3 sequence: CATGRLGTGGEAFF.

The gene calls are TRBV5-1 and TRBJ2-7. CDR1 and CDR2 from the germline V gene are SGHRS and YFSETQ. The CDR3 spans 13 residues. Here the CDR3 reads CASSFSADYEQYF.

The gene calls are TRBV4-3 and TRBJ2-2; TCRdb picks TRBD2, but there is no DNA to check that call. The length of the CDR3 is 18 residues. Germline V gives CDR1 LGHNA, CDR2 YSLEER. This CDR3 reads CASSHYLTGTTLPGELFF.

J is TRBJ1-2 and V is TRBV7-9; the D gene TCRdb calls, TRBD1, cannot be checked with no DNA. The germline gives CDR1 SEHNR, CDR2 FQNEAQ (reference sequence). This CDR3 is built from 16 residues. The CDR3: CASSLPPGQGEDGYTF.

The V gene is TRBV18, the J gene TRBJ1-4. The CDR3 is made up of 15 amino acids. Germline-derived CDR1 and CDR2 are KGHSH and LQKENI. CDR3 in amino acids: CASSYFSVTGEKLFF.

The rearrangement joins TRBV7-9 to TRBJ1-1; without DNA, the TCRdb call of TRBD1 cannot be checked. CDR1 and CDR2 from the germline V gene are SEHNR and FQNEAQ (reference sequence). The CDR3 loop spans 14 amino acids. The CDR3 here is CASSLQGGNTEAFF.

This chain uses TRBV28 with TRBJ2-1; TCRdb lists TRBD1, though no DNA is available to test this call. This CDR3 comprises 16 residues. The germline CDR1 and CDR2 sequences are MDHEN and SYDVKM. The CDR3 loop is CASSSRSGGGLNEQFF.

The chain's CDR3 is CSARGPRDRDPGELFF. The chain is built from TRBV20-1 and TRBJ2-2; TCRdb reports TRBD1, a call that lacks DNA to check it against. The germline CDR1 and CDR2 sequences are DFQATT and SNEGSKA (reference sequence). This CDR3 comprises 16 residues.

The V and J genes are TRBV12-3 or TRBV12-4 and TRBJ2-3; the TCRdb D gene call, TRBD1, has no DNA to confirm it. The CDR3 runs to 15 residues. The CDR3 protein is CASTIGQGRTDTQYF.

V and J are TRBV20-1 and TRBJ2-3; TCRdb selects TRBD1, and the lack of DNA leaves this call unchecked. The CDR3 extends over 14 amino acids. Germline CDR1 is DFQATT and CDR2 is SNEGSKA (reference sequence). The CDR3 sequence is CSACAGSSTDTQYF.

The rearrangement uses TRBV7-2 and TRBJ2-1. This CDR3 region has 14 residues. Germline V CDR1 and CDR2: SGHTA, FQGNSA. The CDR3 sequence is CASSLAFLRDEQFF.

The chain uses TRBV20-1 and TRBJ1-1; the D call from TCRdb, TRBD1, cannot be confirmed without DNA. CDR3 length equals 14 residues. Germline CDR1 is DFQATT and CDR2 is SNEGSKA (reference sequence). CDR3 in amino acids: CSARPGTGNTEAFF.

V and J are TRBV20-1 and TRBJ2-2. The CDR3 is 15 residues long. Germline assignment: CDR1 DFQATT and CDR2 SNEGSKA (reference sequence). The CDR3 here is CSAFSPSANTGELFF.